The TCR beta chain described here comes from a study of blood T cell repertoires in COVID-19. Across the whole study: The United States, Italy and Spain provided the acute and convalescent COVID-19 samples.

Germline CDR1 reads SGHDT; CDR2 reads YYEEEE. V was clipped by 3 bases and J by 5 bases, with 14 bases between them. The CDR3 totals 14 residues. This clone appeared once. As handled by the study authors: Cell counts per sample came from amplifying reference gene primers. The data were produced by immunoSEQ multiplex PCR, yet TCRdb's version contains in-frame clones alone and is incomplete. The D gene and trimming were derived from the DNA, and the V and J assignments and clone size from that table. The table has a few hundred thousand clones, about four fifths seen once. The sample was peripheral blood. This receptor was obtained from a man aged 30 to 39 who had recovered from COVID-19. The chain couples TRBV5-6 to TRBJ2-5; D is perhaps TRBD2 (6 bases). The CDR3 sequence: CASSSPGLTETQYF. In DNA, the CDR3 is TGTGCCAGCAGCTCGCCGGGACTTACTGAGACCCAGTACTTC. Combining the CDR3 with reference TRBV5-6 and TRBJ2-5 gives the whole variable domain DAGVTQSPTHLIKTRGQQVTLRCSPKSGHDTVSWYQQALGQGPQFIFQYYEEEERQRGNFPDRFSGHQFPNYSSELNVNALLLGDSALYLCASSSPGLTETQYFGPGTRLLVL.